This T cell receptor (beta chain) emerged from a study of Graves' ophthalmopathy and Graves' hyperthyroidism. Study-wide context: Stable hyperthyroidism referred to disease that showed no ophthalmopathy within 18 months of follow-up. General observations from the study: Ophthalmopathy progression prediction by the model yielded a sensitivity of 60% to 71% and a specificity of approximately 72%.

V lost 3 bases, J lost 2 bases, and 13 bases stayed unmatched. The CDR3 has 17 residues. Germline CDR1 and CDR2: SEHNR and FQNEAQ (reference sequence). Using RNA transcripts, the TCR beta CDR3 regions were amplified. First-round RT-PCR used HTBI primers; second-round multiplex PCR followed. TCRdb independently ran MiXCR on the multiplex PCR reads; one entry per CDR3 protein. The data show 1 million to 1.3 million distinct CDR3 sequences, approximately 35% seen once. This clonotype was counted a few times. Its cognate antigen is unknown. The source is an adult man with Graves' hyperthyroidism. The sequenced sample was peripheral blood or thyroid tissue (not recorded which). V is TRBV7-9 and J is TRBJ2-7; 7 positions agree with TRBD1. The CDR3 nucleotides are TGTGCCAGCAGCTTGTCGTTGGGGACAGCCGGGGCCTACGAGCAGTACTTC. It yields the protein CASSLSLGTAGAYEQYF.